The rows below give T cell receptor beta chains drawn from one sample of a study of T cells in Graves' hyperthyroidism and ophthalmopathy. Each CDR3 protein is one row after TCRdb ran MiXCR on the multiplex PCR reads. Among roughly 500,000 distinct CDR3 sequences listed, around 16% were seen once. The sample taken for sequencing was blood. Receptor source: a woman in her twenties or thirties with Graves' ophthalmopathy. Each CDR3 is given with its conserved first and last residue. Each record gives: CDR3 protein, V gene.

CDR3: CASSGEGMGTQYF
V: TRBV6-1

CDR3: CASSPDLAGATDTQYF
V: TRBV7-2

CDR3: CASSVGLGTDTQYF
V: TRBV9

CDR3: CASSFIGLSWSNQPQHF
V: TRBV28

CDR3: CASSQEIGGSVTDTQYF
V: TRBV4-2

CDR3: CASSNSGTSYNEQFF
V: TRBV6-1

CDR3: CASSLRTSGTREQYF
V: TRBV7-9

CDR3: CSARESAGGKELFF
V: TRBV20-1

CDR3: CASRSTPNHEQYF
V: TRBV6-1

CDR3: CASSVAGGGTEAFF
V: TRBV2

CDR3: CASSVGRGAYEQYF
V: TRBV6-1

CDR3: CSARAARRATNEKLFF
V: TRBV20-1

CDR3: CASTPKGRGRGNEQFF
V: TRBV19

CDR3: CASSQEISNNQPQHF
V: TRBV4-2

CDR3: CASRPLIVSDEQYF
V: TRBV27

CDR3: CASRGQGVSGYTF
V: TRBV27

CDR3: CASSSPGGGTEAFF
V: TRBV18

CDR3: CASNQGSGNTEAFF
V: TRBV28

CDR3: CASSYSSQGGNQPQHF
V: TRBV6-6

CDR3: CSARNQGWSNQPQHF
V: TRBV20-1

CDR3: CSARGLHSYEQYF
V: TRBV20-1

CDR3: CASSSTGGPYNEQLF
V: TRBV7-9

CDR3: CASSYSRANTEAFF
V: TRBV12-3/TRBV12-4

CDR3: CSVDRQGSYNEQFF
V: TRBV29-1

CDR3: CASRGRGMNTEAFF
V: TRBV6-2/TRBV6-3

CDR3: CASRDSISGNTIYF
V: TRBV28

CDR3: CASSHNRGSYNEQFF
V: TRBV14

CDR3: CASSYRAGSNTEAFF
V: TRBV6-2/TRBV6-3

CDR3: CASSYPPSGSYEQYF
V: TRBV6-6

CDR3: CASSRLQGDRNQPQHF
V: TRBV6-2/TRBV6-3

CDR3: CASSVSPGSGYTF
V: TRBV28

CDR3: CASSLAGGQSYEQYF
V: TRBV5-1

CDR3: CASHSQGSRNEKLFF
V: TRBV28